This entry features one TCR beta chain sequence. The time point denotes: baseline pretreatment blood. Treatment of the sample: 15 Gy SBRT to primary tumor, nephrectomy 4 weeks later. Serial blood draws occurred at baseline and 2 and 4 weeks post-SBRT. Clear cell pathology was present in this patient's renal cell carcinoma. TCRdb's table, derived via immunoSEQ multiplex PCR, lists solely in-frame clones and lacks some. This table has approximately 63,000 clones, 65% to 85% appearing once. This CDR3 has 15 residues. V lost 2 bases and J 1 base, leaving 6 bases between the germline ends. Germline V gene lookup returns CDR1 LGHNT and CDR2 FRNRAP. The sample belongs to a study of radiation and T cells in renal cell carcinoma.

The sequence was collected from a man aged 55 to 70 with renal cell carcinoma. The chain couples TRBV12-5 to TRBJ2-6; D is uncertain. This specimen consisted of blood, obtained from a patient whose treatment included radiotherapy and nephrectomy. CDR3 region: CASGLWGSGANVLTF. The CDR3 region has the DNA TGTGCTAGTGGTTTGTGGGGATCTGGGGCCAACGTCCTGACTTTC.